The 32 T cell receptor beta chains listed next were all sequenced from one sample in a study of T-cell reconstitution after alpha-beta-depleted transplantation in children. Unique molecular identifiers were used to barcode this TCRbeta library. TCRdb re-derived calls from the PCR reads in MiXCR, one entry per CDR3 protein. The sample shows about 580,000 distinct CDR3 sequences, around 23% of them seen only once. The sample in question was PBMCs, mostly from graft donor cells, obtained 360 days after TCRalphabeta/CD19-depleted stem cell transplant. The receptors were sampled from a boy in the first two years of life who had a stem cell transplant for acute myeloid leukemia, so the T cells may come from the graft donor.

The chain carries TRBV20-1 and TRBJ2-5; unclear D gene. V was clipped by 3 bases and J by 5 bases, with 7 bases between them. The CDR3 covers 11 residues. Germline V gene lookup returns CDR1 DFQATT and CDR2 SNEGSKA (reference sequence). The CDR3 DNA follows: TGCAGTGCTAGCAGAAGGGAGACCCAGTACTTC. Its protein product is CSASRRETQYF.

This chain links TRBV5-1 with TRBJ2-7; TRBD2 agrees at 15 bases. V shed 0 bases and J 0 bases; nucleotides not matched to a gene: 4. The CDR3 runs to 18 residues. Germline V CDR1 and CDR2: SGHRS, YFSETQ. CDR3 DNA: TGCGCCAGCAGCTTGGGGACTAGCGGGGGGGGACCCTCCTACGAGCAGTACTTC. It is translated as CASSLGTSGGGPSYEQYF. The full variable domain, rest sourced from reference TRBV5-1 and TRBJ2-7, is KAGVTQTPRYLIKTRGQQVTLSCSPISGHRSVSWYQQTPGQGLQFLFEYFSETQRNKGNFPGRFSGRQFSNSRSEMNVSTLELGDSALYLCASSLGTSGGGPSYEQYFGPGTRLTVT.

CDR3 bases: TGCAGCGTCCCCGACCTGGGTAACACAGATACGCAGTATTTT. This encodes CSVPDLGNTDTQYF. The chain combines TRBV29-1 with TRBJ2-3; D gene uncertain. CDR1 and CDR2 (germline): SQVTM, ANQGSEA. V shed 6 bases and J shed 2 bases, with 15 bases lying between them. This CDR3 is built from 14 residues.

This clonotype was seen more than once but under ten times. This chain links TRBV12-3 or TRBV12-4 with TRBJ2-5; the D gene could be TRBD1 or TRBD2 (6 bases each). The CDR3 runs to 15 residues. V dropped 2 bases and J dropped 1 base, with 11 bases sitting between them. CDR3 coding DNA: TGTGCCAGCAGTTTAATGAGGGGGGCCCAAGAGACCCAGTACTTC. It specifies CASSLMRGAQETQYF.

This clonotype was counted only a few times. The CDR3 region has the DNA TGTGCCAGCAGTTTAAGGGGGACAGGATACAATGAGCAGTTCTTC. Translation: CASSLRGTGYNEQFF. This chain uses TRBV12-3 or TRBV12-4 with TRBJ2-1; 8 bases line up with TRBD1. The CDR3 sequence is 15 residues long. The junction had 4 bases not matched to a gene; V was cut back by 2 bases and J by 4 bases.

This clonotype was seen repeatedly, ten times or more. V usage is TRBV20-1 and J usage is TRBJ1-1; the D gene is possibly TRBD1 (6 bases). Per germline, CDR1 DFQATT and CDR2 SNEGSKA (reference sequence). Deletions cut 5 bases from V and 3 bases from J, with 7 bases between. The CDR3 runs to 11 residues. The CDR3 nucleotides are TGCAGTGCTTACAGGGACACTGAAGCTTTCTTT. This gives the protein CSAYRDTEAFF.

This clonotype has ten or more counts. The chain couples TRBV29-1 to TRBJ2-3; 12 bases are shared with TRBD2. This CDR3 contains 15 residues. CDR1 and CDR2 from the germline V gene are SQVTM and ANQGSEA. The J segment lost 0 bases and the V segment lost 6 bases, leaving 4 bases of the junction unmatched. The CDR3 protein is CSVLLAGGSTDTQYF. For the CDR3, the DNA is TGCAGCGTCTTACTAGCGGGGGGTAGCACAGATACGCAGTATTTT.

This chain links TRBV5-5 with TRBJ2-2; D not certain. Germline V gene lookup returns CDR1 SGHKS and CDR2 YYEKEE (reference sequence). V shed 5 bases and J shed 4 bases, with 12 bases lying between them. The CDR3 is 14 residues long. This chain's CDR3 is CASRTSLVTGELFF. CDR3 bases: TGTGCCAGCAGGACTTCTCTGGTCACCGGGGAGCTGTTTTTT.

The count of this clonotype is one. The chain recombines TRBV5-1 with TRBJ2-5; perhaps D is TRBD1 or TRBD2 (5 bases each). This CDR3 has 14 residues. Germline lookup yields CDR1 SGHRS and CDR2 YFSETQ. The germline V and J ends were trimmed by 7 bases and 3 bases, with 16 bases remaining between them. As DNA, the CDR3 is TGCGCCAGCGGGGGACCAGCTTTCGAAGAGACCCAGTACTTC. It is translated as CASGGPAFEETQYF.

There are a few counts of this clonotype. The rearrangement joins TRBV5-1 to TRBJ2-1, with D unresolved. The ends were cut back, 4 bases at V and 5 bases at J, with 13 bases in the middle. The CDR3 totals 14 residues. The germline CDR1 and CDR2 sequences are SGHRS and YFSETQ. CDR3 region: CASSPGSLNNEQFF. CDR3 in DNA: TGCGCCAGCAGCCCAGGATCGCTAAACAATGAGCAGTTCTTC.

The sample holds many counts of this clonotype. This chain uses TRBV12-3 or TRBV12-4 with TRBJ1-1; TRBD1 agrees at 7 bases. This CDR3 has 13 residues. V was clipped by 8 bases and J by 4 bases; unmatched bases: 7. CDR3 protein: CASLQGSGTEAFF. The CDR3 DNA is TGTGCCAGCCTACAGGGGTCCGGCACTGAAGCTTTCTTT.

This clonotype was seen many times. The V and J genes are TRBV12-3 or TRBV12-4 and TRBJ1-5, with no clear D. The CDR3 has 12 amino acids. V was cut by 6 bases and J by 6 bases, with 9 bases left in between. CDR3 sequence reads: CASSPGVQPQHF. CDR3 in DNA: TGTGCCAGCAGCCCCGGAGTTCAGCCCCAGCATTTT.

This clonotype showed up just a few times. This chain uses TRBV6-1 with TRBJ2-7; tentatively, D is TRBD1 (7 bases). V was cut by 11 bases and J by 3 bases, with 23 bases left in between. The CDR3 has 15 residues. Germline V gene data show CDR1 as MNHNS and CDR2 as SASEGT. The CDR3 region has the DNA TGTGCCGTCCAGGTTCCTCCAGGGGGAGGCTACGAGCAGTACTTC. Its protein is CAVQVPPGGGYEQYF.

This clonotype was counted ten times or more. CDR3 residues: CASSSVDGRDTQYF. In DNA form, the CDR3 reads TGTGCCAGCAGCTCCGTGGACGGACGAGATACGCAGTATTTT. The rearrangement joins TRBV13 to TRBJ2-3; no clear D. The CDR3 runs to 14 residues. Germline V gives CDR1 PRHDT, CDR2 FYEKMQ (reference sequence). Trimming removed 4 bases at V and 5 bases at J, with 13 bases between.

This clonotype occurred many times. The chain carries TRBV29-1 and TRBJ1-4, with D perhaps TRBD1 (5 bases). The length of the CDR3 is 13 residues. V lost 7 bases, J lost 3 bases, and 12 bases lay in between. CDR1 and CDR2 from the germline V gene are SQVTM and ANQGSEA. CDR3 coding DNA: TGCAGCGCAAAGGGGATGGCTAATGAAAAACTGTTTTTT. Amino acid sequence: CSAKGMANEKLFF. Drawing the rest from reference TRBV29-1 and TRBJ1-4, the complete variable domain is SAVISQKPSRDICQRGTSLTIQCQVDSQVTMMFWYRQQPGQSLTLIATANQGSEATYESGFVIDKFPISRPNLTFSTLTVSNMSPEDSSIYLCSAKGMANEKLFFGSGTQLSVL.

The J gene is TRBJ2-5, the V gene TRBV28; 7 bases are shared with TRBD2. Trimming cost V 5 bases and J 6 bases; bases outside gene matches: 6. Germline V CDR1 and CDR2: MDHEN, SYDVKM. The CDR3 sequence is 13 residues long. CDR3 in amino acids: CASSPPGLQTQYF. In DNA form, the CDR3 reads TGTGCCAGCAGTCCACCGGGACTACAGACCCAGTACTTC.

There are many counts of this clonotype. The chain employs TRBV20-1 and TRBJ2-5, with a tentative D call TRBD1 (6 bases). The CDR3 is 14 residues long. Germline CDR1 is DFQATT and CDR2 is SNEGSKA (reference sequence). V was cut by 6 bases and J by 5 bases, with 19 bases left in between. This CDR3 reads CSAIPQGTWETQYF. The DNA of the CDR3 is TGCAGTGCGATCCCCCAGGGGACGTGGGAGACCCAGTACTTC.

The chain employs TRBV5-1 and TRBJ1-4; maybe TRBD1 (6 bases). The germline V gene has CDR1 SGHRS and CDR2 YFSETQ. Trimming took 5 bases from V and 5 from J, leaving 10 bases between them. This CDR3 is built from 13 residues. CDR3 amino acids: CASRGHENEKLFF. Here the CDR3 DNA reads TGCGCCAGCAGGGGACACGAGAATGAAAAACTGTTTTTT.

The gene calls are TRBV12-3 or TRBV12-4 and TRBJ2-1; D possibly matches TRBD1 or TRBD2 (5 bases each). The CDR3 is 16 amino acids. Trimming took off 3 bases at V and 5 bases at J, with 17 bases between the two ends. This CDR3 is CASSLGESRGNNEQFF. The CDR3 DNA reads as TGTGCCAGCAGTTTGGGGGAATCGAGGGGAAACAATGAGCAGTTCTTC.

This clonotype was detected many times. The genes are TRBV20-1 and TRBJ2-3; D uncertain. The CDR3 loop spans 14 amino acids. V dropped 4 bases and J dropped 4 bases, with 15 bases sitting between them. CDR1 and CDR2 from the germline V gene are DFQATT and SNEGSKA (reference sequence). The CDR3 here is CSATQWVSADTQYF. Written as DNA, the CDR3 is TGCAGTGCTACACAGTGGGTTTCCGCAGATACGCAGTATTTT.

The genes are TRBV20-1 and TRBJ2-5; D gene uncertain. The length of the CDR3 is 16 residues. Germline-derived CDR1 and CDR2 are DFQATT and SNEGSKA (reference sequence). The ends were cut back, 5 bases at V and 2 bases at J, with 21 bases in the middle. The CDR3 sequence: CSAGPGQDQTQETQYF. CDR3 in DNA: TGCAGTGCTGGCCCCGGCCAGGACCAAACGCAAGAGACCCAGTACTTC.

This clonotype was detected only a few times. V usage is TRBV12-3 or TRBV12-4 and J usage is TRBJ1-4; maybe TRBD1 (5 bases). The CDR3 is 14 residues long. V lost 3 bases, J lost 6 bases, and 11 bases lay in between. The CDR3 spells CASSFWGRDEKLFF. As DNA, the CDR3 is TGTGCCAGCAGTTTCTGGGGGAGGGATGAAAAACTGTTTTTT.

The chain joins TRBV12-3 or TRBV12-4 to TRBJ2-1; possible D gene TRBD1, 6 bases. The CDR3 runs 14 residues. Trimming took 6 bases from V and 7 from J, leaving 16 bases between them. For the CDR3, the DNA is TGTGCCAGCAGGCCGCTGGTCAGGGGTAATGAGCAGTTCTTC. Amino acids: CASRPLVRGNEQFF.

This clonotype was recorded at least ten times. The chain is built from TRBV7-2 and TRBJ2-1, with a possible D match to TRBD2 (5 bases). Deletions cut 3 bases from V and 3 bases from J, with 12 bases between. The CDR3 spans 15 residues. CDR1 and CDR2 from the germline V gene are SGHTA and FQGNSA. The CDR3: CASSFVEDFYNEQFF. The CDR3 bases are TGTGCCAGCAGCTTTGTGGAGGACTTCTACAATGAGCAGTTCTTC.

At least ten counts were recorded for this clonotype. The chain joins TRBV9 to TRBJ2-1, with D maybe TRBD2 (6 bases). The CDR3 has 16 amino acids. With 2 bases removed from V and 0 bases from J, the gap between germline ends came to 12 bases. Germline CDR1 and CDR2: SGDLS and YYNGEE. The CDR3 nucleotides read TGTGCCAGCAGCGTCAAAATAGCGGCCTCCTACAATGAGCAGTTCTTC. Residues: CASSVKIAASYNEQFF.

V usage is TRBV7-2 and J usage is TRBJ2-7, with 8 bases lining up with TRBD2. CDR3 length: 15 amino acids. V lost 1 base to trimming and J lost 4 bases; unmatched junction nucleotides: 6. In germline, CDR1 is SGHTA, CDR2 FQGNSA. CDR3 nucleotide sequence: TGTGCCAGCAGCTTAGATGGGACTAGTCCTTACGAGCAGTACGTC. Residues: CASSLDGTSPYEQYV.

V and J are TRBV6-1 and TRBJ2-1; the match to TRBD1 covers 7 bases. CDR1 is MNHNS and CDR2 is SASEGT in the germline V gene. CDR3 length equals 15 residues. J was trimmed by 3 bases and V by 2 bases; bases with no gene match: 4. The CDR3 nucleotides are TGTGCCAGCAGTGAAAGGGACAGTTTCTACAATGAGCAGTTCTTC. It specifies CASSERDSFYNEQFF.

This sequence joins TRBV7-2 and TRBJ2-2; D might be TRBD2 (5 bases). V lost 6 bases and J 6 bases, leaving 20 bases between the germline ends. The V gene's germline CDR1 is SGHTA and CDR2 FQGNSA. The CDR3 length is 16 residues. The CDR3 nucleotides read TGTGCCAGCAGACCTCCAGCCGTCCCGGGGTCCGGGGAGCTGTTTTTT. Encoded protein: CASRPPAVPGSGELFF.

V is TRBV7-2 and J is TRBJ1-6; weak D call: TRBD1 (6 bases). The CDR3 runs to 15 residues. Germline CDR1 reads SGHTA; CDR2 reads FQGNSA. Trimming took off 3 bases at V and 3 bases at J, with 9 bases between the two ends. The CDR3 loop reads CASSLRGNYNSPLHF. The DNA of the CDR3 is TGTGCCAGCAGCTTGAGGGGGAACTATAATTCACCCCTCCACTTT.

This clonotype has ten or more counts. The CDR3 nucleotides read TGTGCCAGCAGCTTAGAAGGCGCAGGGAGGGAGACCCAGTACTTC. This encodes CASSLEGAGRETQYF. The chain combines TRBV7-9 with TRBJ2-5, with D possibly TRBD2 on 6 matching bases. Trimming shortened V by 1 base and J by 5 bases, and 14 bases separated the two germline ends. The CDR3 runs 15 residues. Per the germline V gene, CDR1 is SEHNR and CDR2 is FQNEAQ (reference sequence).

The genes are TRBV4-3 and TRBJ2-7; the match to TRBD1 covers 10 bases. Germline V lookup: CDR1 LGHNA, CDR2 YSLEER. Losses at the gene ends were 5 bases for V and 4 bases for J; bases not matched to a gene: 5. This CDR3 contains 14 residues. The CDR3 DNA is TGCGCCAGCAGCTCGACAGGGGGCAAATACGAGCAGTACTTC. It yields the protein CASSSTGGKYEQYF.

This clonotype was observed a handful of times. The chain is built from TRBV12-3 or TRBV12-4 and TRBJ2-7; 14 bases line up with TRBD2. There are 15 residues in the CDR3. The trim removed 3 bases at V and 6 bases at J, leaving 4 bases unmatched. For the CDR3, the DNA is TGTGCCAGCAGTTTGACTAGCGGGGGGGTGGGCGAGCAGTACTTC. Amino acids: CASSLTSGGVGEQYF.